These 13 T cell receptor beta chains were all obtained from the same sample, sequenced in a study of cytomegalovirus exposure and HLA in healthy donors. PCR was performed using 60 Vbeta and 13 Jbeta primers. The repertoire was sequenced with immunoSEQ multiplex PCR; TCRdb's copy has only in-frame clones and lacks some. The data hold approximately 88,000 clones, with over 70% observed a single time. The sample taken for sequencing was PBMCs. The source is a man younger than 30 in good health and CMV-seropositive.

This chain joins TRBV4-1 and TRBJ2-7, with 9 bases identical to TRBD2. Germline V gene sequence: CDR1 MGHRA, CDR2 YSYEKL. The CDR3 spans 15 residues. V was pared by 1 base and J by 2 bases, with 3 bases of the junction left unmatched. CDR3 loop: CASSQGGGRAYEQYF. CDR3 nucleotides: TGCGCCAGCAGCCAAGGAGGCGGGAGGGCCTACGAGCAGTACTTC.

The V gene is TRBV6-1, the J gene TRBJ1-2; D uncertain. V gave up 4 bases and J gave up 4 bases, with 10 bases separating them. The length of the CDR3 is 13 residues. Germline lookup yields CDR1 MNHNS and CDR2 SASEGT. CDR3 residues: CASSGMESYGYTF. The CDR3 region has the DNA TGTGCCAGCAGTGGAATGGAGAGCTATGGCTACACCTTC.

This rearrangement joins TRBV9 to TRBJ2-3; D not resolved. Germline loops: CDR1 SGDLS, CDR2 YYNGEE. Trimming stripped 6 bases from V and 2 bases from J, with 7 bases between. The CDR3 consists of 12 residues. The CDR3 sequence is CASTGNTDTQYF. As DNA, the CDR3 is TGTGCCAGCACTGGCAACACAGATACGCAGTATTTT.

The chain links TRBV15 to TRBJ2-7, with 9 bases that match TRBD1. Unmatched junction bases numbered 4, after V lost 0 bases and J lost 1 base. The germline V gene encodes CDR1 LNHNV and CDR2 YYDKDF (reference sequence). This CDR3 contains 16 residues. For the CDR3, the DNA is TGTGCCACCAGCAGAGATAGGGACAGGGCGTCCTACGAGCAGTACTTC. Protein product: CATSRDRDRASYEQYF.

The chain joins TRBV5-1 to TRBJ1-1, with a possible D match to TRBD1 (6 bases). V gave up 4 bases and J gave up 0 bases, with 10 bases separating them. CDR3 length equals 14 residues. Germline V gives CDR1 SGHRS, CDR2 YFSETQ. As DNA, the CDR3 is TGCGCCAGCAGCACTGGACAGCTGAACACTGAAGCTTTCTTT. It translates to CASSTGQLNTEAFF.

The chain joins TRBV9 to TRBJ2-1, with D perhaps TRBD2 (6 bases). Looked up from germline, CDR1 is SGDLS and CDR2 is YYNGEE. The CDR3 runs 17 residues. V lost 3 bases, J lost 4 bases, and 20 bases lay in between. The CDR3 nucleotides read TGTGCCAGCAGCGGTCTATCCGGTGCGGGATTGTACAATGAGCAGTTCTTC. Protein: CASSGLSGAGLYNEQFF.

J is TRBJ1-5 and V is TRBV7-9, with D unresolved. Germline V gene data show CDR1 as SEHNR and CDR2 as FQNEAQ (reference sequence). The V end was cut by 2 bases, the J end by 7 bases, with 9 bases between. The CDR3 is 13 amino acids. CDR3: CASSLNPGQPQHF. CDR3 sequence (DNA): TGTGCCAGCAGCTTAAATCCGGGACAGCCCCAGCATTTT.

The gene calls are TRBV4-2 and TRBJ2-7; TRBD2 matches 11 bases. Germline-derived CDR1 and CDR2 are LGHNA and YNFKEQ. The CDR3 covers 17 residues. V was pared by 4 bases and J by 4 bases, with 12 bases of the junction left unmatched. This CDR3 reads CASSLGDSGRAGYEQYF. CDR3 coding DNA: TGTGCCAGCAGCCTAGGAGATAGCGGGAGGGCAGGGTACGAGCAGTACTTC.

For this clone: At one of its ends the junction is not consistent with the germline gene, which may arise from a read error. The chain has TRBV11-2 and TRBJ2-7; TRBD1 matches at 8 bases. The CDR3 has 12 amino acids. Germline V gene sequence: CDR1 SGHAT, CDR2 FQNNGV. CDR3 DNA sequence: TGTGCCAGCAGCCTACCCGGGACAGGCCTTAACTTC. This translates into CASSLPGTGLNF. Together with reference TRBV11-2 and TRBJ2-7, the CDR3 gives the full variable domain: EAGVAQSPRYKIIEKRQSVAFWCNPISGHATLYWYQQILGQGPKLLIQFQNNGVVDDSQLPKDRFSAERLKGVDSTLKIQPAKLEDSAVYLCASSLPGTGLNFGPGTRLTVT.

The V gene is TRBV28, the J gene TRBJ1-5; D ambiguous. CDR3 length: 13 amino acids. CDR1 and CDR2 (germline): MDHEN, SYDVKM. V was trimmed by 2 bases and J by 6 bases, leaving 8 bases between them. The CDR3 protein is CASSLPGGQPQHF. The CDR3 bases are TGTGCCAGCAGTTTACCCGGCGGTCAGCCCCAGCATTTT.

CDR3 DNA sequence: TGTGCCAGCAGCATGCTAGCGGGAGCGGGCAATGAGCAGTTCTTC. It is translated as CASSMLAGAGNEQFF. The genes are TRBV9 and TRBJ2-1; TRBD2 matches at 10 bases. Trimming removed 4 bases from V and 6 bases from J; junction bases left unmatched: 7. The CDR3 length is 15 residues. Per germline, CDR1 SGDLS and CDR2 YYNGEE.

This clone was counted once. The chain recombines TRBV4-1 with TRBJ1-5; D remains ambiguous. Germline CDR1 is MGHRA and CDR2 is YSYEKL. Deletions cut 0 bases from V and 3 bases from J, with 6 bases between. The CDR3 totals 14 residues. This CDR3 is CASSQDSFNQPQHF. DNA of the CDR3: TGCGCCAGCAGCCAAGATTCGTTCAATCAGCCCCAGCATTTT.

The chain combines TRBV6-1 with TRBJ2-1; unclear D gene. Germline V CDR1 and CDR2: MNHNS, SASEGT. The CDR3 covers 14 residues. Trimming left V 8 bases short and J 0 bases short, with 11 bases between. CDR3 nucleotides: TGTGCCAGCTCCGACTGGAGCTCCTACAATGAGCAGTTCTTC. Protein sequence: CASSDWSSYNEQFF.